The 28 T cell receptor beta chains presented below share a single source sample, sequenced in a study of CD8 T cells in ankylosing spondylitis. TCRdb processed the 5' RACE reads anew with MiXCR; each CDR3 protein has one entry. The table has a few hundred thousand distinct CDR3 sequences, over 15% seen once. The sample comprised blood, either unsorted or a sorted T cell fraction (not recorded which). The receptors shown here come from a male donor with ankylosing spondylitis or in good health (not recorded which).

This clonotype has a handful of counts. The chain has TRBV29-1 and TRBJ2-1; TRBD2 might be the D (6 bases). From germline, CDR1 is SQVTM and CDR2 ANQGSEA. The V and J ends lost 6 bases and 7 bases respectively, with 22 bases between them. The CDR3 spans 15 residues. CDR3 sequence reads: CSVHGTRREMNEQFF. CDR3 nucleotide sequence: TGCAGCGTCCACGGGACTCGACGGGAAATGAATGAGCAGTTCTTC.

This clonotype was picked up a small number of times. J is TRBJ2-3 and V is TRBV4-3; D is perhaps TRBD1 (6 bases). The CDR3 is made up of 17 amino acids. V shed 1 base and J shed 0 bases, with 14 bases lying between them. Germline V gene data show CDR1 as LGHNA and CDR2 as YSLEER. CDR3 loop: CASSQGTGTPSTDTQYF. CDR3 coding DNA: TGCGCCAGCAGCCAAGGAACCGGGACACCCAGCACAGATACGCAGTATTTT.

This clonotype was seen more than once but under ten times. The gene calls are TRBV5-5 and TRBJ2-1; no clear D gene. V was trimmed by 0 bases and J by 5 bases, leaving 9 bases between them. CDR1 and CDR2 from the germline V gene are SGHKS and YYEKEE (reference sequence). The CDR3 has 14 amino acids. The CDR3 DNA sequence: TGTGCCAGCAGCTTGGTAAGCATTAACAATGAGCAGTTCTTC. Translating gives CASSLVSINNEQFF.

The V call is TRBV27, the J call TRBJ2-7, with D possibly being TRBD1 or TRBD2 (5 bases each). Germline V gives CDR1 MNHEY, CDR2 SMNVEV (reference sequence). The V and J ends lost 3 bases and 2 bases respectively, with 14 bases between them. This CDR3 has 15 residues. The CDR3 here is CASSLGRDLAYEQYF. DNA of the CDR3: TGTGCCAGCAGTTTGGGCCGGGACCTGGCCTACGAGCAGTACTTC.

The CDR3 is CASSRRGTSAYEQYF. The DNA of the CDR3 is TGTGCCAGCAGCCGACGCGGGACTAGCGCCTACGAGCAGTACTTC. This chain uses TRBV3-1 with TRBJ2-7, with 10 positions matching TRBD2. The trim removed 4 bases at V and 2 bases at J, leaving 5 bases unmatched. In germline, CDR1 is LGHDT, CDR2 YNNKEL (reference sequence). CDR3 size: 15 residues.

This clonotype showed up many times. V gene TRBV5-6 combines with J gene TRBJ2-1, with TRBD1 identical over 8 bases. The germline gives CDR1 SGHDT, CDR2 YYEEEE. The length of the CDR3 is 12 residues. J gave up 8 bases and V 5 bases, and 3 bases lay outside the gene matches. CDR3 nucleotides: TGTGCCAGCAGTTCAGGGGGCTATGAGCAGTTCTTC. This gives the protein CASSSGGYEQFF. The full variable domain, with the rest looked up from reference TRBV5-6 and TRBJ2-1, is DAGVTQSPTHLIKTRGQQVTLRCSPKSGHDTVSWYQQALGQGPQFIFQYYEEEERQRGNFPDRFSGHQFPNYSSELNVNALLLGDSALYLCASSSGGYEQFFGPGTRLTVL.

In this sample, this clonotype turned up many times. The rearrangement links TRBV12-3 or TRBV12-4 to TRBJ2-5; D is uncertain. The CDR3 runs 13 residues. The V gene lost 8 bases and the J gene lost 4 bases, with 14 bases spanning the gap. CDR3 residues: CASANWGGETQYF. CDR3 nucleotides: TGTGCCAGCGCAAATTGGGGTGGAGAGACCCAGTACTTC.

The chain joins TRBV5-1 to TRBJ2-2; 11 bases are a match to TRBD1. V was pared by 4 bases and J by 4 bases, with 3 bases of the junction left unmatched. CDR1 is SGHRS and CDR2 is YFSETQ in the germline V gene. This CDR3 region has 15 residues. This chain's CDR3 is CASSAGTGGTGELFF. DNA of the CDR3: TGCGCCAGCAGCGCCGGGACAGGGGGCACCGGGGAGCTGTTTTTT.

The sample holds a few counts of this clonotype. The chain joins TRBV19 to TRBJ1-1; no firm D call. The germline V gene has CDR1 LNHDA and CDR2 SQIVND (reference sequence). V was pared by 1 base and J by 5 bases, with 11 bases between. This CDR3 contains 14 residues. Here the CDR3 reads CASSIAGGRTEAFF. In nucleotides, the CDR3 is TGTGCCAGTAGTATAGCGGGAGGGAGGACTGAAGCTTTCTTT.

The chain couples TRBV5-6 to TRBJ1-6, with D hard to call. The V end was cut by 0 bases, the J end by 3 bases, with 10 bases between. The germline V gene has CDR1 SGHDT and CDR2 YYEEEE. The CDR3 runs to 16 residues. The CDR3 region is CASSLAAGDYNSPLHF. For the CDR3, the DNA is TGTGCCAGCAGCTTGGCGGCAGGAGACTATAATTCACCCCTCCACTTT.

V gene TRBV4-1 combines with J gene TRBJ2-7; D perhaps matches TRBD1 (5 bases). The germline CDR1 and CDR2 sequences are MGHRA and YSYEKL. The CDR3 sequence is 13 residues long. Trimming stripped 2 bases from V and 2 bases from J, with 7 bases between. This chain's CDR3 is CASSQQGAYEQYF. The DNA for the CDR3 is TGCGCCAGCAGCCAACAAGGGGCCTACGAGCAGTACTTC.

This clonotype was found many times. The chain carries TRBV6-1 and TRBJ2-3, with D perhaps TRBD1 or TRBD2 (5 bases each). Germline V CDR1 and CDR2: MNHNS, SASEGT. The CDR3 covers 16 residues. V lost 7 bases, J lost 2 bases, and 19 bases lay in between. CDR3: CASTSQGADITDTQYF. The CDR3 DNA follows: TGTGCCAGCACATCCCAGGGAGCGGACATCACAGATACGCAGTATTTT.

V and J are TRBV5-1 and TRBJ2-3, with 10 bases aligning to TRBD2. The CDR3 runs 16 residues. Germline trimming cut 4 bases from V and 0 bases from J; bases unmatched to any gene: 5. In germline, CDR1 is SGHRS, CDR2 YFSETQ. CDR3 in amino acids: CASSGLAAASTDTQYF. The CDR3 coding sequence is TGCGCCAGCAGCGGACTAGCGGCAGCTAGCACAGATACGCAGTATTTT.

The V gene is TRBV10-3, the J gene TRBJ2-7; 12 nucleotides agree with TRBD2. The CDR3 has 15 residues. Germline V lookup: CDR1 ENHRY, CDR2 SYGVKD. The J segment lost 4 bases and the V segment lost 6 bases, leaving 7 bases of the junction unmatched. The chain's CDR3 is CAISPTSGSSYEQYF. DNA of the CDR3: TGTGCCATCAGCCCGACTAGCGGGAGTTCATACGAGCAGTACTTC.

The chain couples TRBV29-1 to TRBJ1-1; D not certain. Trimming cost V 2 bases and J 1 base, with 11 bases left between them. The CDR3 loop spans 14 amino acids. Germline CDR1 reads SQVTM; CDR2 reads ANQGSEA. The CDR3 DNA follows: TGCAGCGTTGAAACGAGACATCCGAACACTGAAGCTTTCTTT. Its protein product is CSVETRHPNTEAFF.

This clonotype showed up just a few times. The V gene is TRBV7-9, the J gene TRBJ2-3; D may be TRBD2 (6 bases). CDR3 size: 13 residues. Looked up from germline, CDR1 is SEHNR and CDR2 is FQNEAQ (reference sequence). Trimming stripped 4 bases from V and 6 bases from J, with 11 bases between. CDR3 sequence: CASSCGGEDTQYF. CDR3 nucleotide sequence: TGTGCCAGCAGCTGTGGAGGGGAGGATACGCAGTATTTT. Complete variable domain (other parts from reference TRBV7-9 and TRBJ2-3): DTGVSQNPRHKITKRGQNVTFRCDPISEHNRLYWYRQTLGQGPEFLTYFQNEAQLEKSRLLSDRFSAERPKGSFSTLEIQRTEQGDSAMYLCASSCGGEDTQYFGPGTRLTVL.

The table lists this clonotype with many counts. The CDR3: CASMAGNTGELFF. The CDR3 DNA is TGTGCCAGCATGGCCGGGAACACCGGGGAGCTGTTTTTT. The chain couples TRBV28 to TRBJ2-2; D gene ambiguous. V was trimmed by 7 bases and J by 1 base, leaving 7 bases between them. The CDR3 has 13 amino acids. Per the germline V gene, CDR1 is MDHEN and CDR2 is SYDVKM.

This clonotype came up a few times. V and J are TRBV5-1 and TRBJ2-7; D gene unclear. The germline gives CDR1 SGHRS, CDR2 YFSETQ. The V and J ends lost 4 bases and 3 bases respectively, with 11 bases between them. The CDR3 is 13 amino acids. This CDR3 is CASSDPVDYEQYF. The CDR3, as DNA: TGCGCCAGCAGCGACCCGGTGGACTACGAGCAGTACTTC.

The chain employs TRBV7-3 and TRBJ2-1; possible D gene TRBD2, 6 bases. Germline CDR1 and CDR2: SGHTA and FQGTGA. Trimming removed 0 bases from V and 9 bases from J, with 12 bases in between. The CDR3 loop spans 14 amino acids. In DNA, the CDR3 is TGTGCCAGCAGCTTAACGGGATCGGAGGGTGAGCAGTTCTTC. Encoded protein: CASSLTGSEGEQFF.

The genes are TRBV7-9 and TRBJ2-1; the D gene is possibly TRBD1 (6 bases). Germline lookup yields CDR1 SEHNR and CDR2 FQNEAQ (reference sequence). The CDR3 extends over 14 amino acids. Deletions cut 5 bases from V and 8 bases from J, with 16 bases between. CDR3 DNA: TGTGCCAGCAGCCAATGGGACATGGTGCATGAGCAGTTCTTC. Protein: CASSQWDMVHEQFF.

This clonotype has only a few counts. The CDR3 reads CASSTLPNNEQFF. Written as DNA, the CDR3 is TGTGCCAGTAGTACCTTACCCAACAATGAGCAGTTCTTC. The rearrangement links TRBV19 to TRBJ2-1, with D hard to call. V was pared by 4 bases and J by 5 bases, with 9 bases between. This CDR3 spans 13 amino acids. Germline loops: CDR1 LNHDA, CDR2 SQIVND (reference sequence).

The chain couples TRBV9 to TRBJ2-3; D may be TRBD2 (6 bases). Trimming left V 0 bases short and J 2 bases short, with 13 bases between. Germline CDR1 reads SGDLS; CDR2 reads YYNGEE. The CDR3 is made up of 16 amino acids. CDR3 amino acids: CASSVEVAGNTDTQYF. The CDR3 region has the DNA TGTGCCAGCAGCGTAGAGGTTGCGGGGAACACAGATACGCAGTATTTT.

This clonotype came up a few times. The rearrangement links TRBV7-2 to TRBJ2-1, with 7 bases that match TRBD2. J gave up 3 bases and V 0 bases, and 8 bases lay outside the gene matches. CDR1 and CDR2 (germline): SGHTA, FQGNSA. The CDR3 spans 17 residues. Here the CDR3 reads CASSLAMVAGDYNEQFF. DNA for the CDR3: TGTGCCAGCAGCTTAGCGATGGTGGCGGGAGACTACAATGAGCAGTTCTTC.

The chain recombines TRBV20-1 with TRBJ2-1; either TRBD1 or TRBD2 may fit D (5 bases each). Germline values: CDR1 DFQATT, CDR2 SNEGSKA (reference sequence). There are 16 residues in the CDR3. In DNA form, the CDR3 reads TGCAGCTCCAATGGCCAGGGTGGAGGCTCCTACAATGAGCAGTTCTTC. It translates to CSSNGQGGGSYNEQFF.

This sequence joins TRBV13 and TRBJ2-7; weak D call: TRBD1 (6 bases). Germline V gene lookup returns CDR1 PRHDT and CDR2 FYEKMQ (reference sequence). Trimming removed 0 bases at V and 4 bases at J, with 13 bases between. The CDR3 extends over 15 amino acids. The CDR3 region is CASSLGGGGSYEQYF. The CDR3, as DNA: TGTGCCAGCAGCTTAGGCGGTGGGGGCAGTTACGAGCAGTACTTC.

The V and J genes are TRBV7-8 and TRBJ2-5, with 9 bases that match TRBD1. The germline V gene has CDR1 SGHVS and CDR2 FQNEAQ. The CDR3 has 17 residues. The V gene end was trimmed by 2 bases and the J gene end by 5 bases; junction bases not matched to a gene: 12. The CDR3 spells CASSLYHKPGQGETQYF. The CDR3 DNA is TGTGCCAGCAGCTTATATCACAAACCGGGACAGGGTGAGACCCAGTACTTC.

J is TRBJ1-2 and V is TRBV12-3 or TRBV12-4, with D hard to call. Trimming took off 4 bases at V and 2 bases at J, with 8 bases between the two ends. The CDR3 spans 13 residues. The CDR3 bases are TGTGCCAGCAGTTCTCGGCAAAACTATGGCTACACCTTC. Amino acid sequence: CASSSRQNYGYTF.

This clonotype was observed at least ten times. The CDR3, as DNA: TGCAGCGTTGCCCTCGGCAGGGGGCACGATGAGCAGTTCTTC. It encodes CSVALGRGHDEQFF. The chain couples TRBV29-1 to TRBJ2-1, with 8 bases lining up with TRBD1. V lost 4 bases and J lost 8; bases outside the gene matches: 10. There are 14 residues in the CDR3. In germline, CDR1 is SQVTM, CDR2 ANQGSEA.